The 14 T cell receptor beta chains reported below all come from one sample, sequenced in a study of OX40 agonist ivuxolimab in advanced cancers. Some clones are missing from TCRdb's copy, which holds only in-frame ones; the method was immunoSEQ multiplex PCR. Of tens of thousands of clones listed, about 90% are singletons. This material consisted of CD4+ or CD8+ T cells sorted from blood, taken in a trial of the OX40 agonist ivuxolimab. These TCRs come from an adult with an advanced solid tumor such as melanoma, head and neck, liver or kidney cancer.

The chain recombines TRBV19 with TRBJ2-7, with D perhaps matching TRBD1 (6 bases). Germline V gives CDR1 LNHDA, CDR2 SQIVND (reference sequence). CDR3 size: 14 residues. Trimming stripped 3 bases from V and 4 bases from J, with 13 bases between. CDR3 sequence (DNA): TGTGCCAGTAGTATTGGGGGCCCGGGATACGAGCAGTACTTC. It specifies CASSIGGPGYEQYF.

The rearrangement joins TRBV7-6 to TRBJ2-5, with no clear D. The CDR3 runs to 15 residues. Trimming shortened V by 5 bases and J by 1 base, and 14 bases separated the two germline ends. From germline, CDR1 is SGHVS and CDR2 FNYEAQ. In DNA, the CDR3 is TGTGCCAGCAGCCCCGATAAGGGCCTCCAAGAGACCCAGTACTTC. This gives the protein CASSPDKGLQETQYF. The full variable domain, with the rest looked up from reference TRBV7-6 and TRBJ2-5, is GAGVSQSPRYKVTKRGQDVALRCDPISGHVSLYWYRQALGQGPEFLTYFNYEAQQDKSGLPNDRFSAERPEGSISTLTIQRTEQRDSAMYRCASSPDKGLQETQYFGPGTRLLVL.

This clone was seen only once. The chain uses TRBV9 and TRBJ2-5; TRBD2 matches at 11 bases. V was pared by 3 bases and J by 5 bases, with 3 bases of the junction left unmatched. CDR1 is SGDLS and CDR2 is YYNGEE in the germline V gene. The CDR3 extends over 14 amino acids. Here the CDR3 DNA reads TGTGCCAGCAGCGCTAGCGGGGGGTCCGAGACCCAGTACTTC. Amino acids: CASSASGGSETQYF.

CDR3 nucleotides: TGTGCCAGCAGCTTAGGTACAGACAATGAGCAGTTCTTC. Protein sequence: CASSLGTDNEQFF. The V and J genes are TRBV7-8 and TRBJ2-1; D gene unclear. V was clipped by 1 base and J by 5 bases, with 6 bases between them. The CDR3 is 13 amino acids. Germline CDR1 is SGHVS and CDR2 is FQNEAQ.

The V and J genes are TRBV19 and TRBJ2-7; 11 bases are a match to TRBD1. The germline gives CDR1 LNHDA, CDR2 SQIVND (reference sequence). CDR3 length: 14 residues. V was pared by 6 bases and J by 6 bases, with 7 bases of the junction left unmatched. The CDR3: CASSLAGQGGEQYF. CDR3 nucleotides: TGTGCCAGTAGCCTAGCGGGACAGGGGGGCGAGCAGTACTTC.

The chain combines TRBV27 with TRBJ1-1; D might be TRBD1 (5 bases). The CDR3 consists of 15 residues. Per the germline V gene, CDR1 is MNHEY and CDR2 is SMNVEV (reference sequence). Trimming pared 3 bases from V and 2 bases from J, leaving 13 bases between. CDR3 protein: CASSLEGWSNTEAFF. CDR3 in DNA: TGTGCCAGCAGTTTGGAGGGGTGGAGTAACACTGAAGCTTTCTTT.

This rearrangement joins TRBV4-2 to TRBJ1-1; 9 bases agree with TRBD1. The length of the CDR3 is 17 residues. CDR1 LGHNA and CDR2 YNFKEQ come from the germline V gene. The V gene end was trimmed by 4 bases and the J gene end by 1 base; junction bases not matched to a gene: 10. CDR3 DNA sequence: TGTGCCAGCAGCCTCGGGACAGGGCCCGTGGGGAACACTGAAGCTTTCTTT. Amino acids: CASSLGTGPVGNTEAFF.

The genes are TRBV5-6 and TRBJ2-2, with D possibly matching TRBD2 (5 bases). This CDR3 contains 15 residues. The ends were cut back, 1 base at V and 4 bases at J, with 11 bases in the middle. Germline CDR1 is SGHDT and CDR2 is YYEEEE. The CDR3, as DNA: TGTGCCAGCAGCTTGCCCCTCGGAGGCACCGGGGAGCTGTTTTTT. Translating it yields CASSLPLGGTGELFF.

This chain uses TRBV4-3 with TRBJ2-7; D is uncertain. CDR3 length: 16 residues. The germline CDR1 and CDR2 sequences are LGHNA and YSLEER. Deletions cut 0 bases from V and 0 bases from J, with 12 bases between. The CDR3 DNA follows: TGCGCCAGCAGCCAAGATGGGTCTACGAGCTCCTACGAGCAGTACTTC. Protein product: CASSQDGSTSSYEQYF.

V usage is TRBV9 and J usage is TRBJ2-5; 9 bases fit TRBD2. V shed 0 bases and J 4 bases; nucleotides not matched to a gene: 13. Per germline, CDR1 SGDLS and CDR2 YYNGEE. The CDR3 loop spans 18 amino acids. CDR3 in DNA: TGTGCCAGCAGCGTAGGGAGGGCAGCGGGGGGCACCGGAGAGACCCAGTACTTC. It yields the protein CASSVGRAAGGTGETQYF.

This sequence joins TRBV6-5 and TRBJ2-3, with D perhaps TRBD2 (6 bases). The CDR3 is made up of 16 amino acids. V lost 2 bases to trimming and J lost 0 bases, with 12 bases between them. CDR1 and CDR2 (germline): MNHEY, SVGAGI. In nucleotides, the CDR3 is TGTGCCAGCAGTTACGGATTAGCGGAGAGCACAGATACGCAGTATTTT. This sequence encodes CASSYGLAESTDTQYF.

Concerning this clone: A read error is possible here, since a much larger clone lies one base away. DNA of the CDR3: TGTGTCAGCAAGGGGAGCGCTAGCAATCAGCCCCAGCATTTT. This gives the protein CVSKGSASNQPQHF. This chain connects TRBV2 to TRBJ1-5, with D perhaps TRBD1 (5 bases). The CDR3 consists of 14 residues. Per germline, CDR1 SNHLY and CDR2 FYNNEI.

In DNA form, the CDR3 reads TGCAGCGTTCCGGACAGGCGCGGTTATGGCTACACCTTC. It encodes CSVPDRRGYGYTF. This sequence joins TRBV29-1 and TRBJ1-2; 7 bases line up with TRBD1. The CDR3 loop spans 13 amino acids. Germline V gene data show CDR1 as SQVTM and CDR2 as ANQGSEA. J was trimmed by 5 bases and V by 5 bases; bases with no gene match: 8. Using reference TRBV29-1 and TRBJ1-2 for the parts outside the CDR3, the full variable domain is SAVISQKPSRDICQRGTSLTIQCQVDSQVTMMFWYRQQPGQSLTLIATANQGSEATYESGFVIDKFPISRPNLTFSTLTVSNMSPEDSSIYLCSVPDRRGYGYTFGSGTRLTVV.

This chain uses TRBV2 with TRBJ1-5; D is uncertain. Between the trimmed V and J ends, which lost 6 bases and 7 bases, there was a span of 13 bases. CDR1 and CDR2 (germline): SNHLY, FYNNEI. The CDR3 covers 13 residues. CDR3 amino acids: CASRTGRGQPQHF. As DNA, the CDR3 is TGTGCCAGCAGGACGGGGAGAGGCCAGCCCCAGCATTTT. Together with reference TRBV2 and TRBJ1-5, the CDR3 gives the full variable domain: EPEVTQTPSHQVTQMGQEVILRCVPISNHLYFYWYRQILGQKVEFLVSFYNNEISEKSEIFDDQFSVERPDGSNFTLKIRSTKLEDSAMYFCASRTGRGQPQHFGDGTRLSIL.